This T cell receptor beta chain was sequenced for a study of radiotherapy plus CTLA-4 blockade in lung cancer. Study results and limitations: In blood, after radiotherapy plus ipilimumab, tumor-derived TCR clones expanded.

Assay: immunoSEQ multiplex PCR; the TCRdb copy retains only in-frame clones and omits some. The repertoire holds 120,000 or so clones, with about 90% as singletons. Those with chemo-refractory metastatic non-small-cell lung cancer were treated with focal radiation combined with CTLA-4 blockade using ipilimumab. Concerning this clone: What it binds is not known.

The CDR3 length is 12 residues. Per the germline V gene, CDR1 is MNHNS and CDR2 is SASEGT. Trimming pared 7 bases from V and 4 bases from J, leaving 9 bases between. The clonotype comes from a human donor with non-small cell lung cancer that progressed on radiotherapy plus ipilimumab. V usage is TRBV6-1 and J usage is TRBJ2-3; weak D call: TRBD1 (6 bases). The sequencing used peripheral blood, collected from a patient treated with radiotherapy plus ipilimumab. The CDR3 region is CASTQGPDTQYF. As DNA, the CDR3 is TGTGCCAGCACTCAGGGGCCAGATACGCAGTATTTT.